Listed below are T cell receptor beta chains from one sample, sequenced in a study of T cell repertoires in cytomegalovirus infection. The antigens for these receptors are not known. TCRdb used MiXCR to reprocess the reads, holding one entry per CDR3 protein. The sample has around 110,000 distinct CDR3 sequences; about 9.5% are singletons. Specimen: PBMCs, sequenced either directly or after in vitro stimulation (not recorded which). These receptors all stem from a human donor in good health (CMV status not recorded). Some clones in this sample may be carry-over from other donors' samples. CDR3s include the opening cysteine and the closing phenylalanine or tryptophan. A D gene is named only where the DNA matches it firmly. A clone size is listed for some rows: how often the clone was seen (once, few, many), or a class if it is expanded.

size	V	D	J	DNA	CDR3
many	TRBV7-2	.	TRBJ1-2	TGTGCCAGCAGCCTCGCGGGGACGGAAAACTATGGCTACACCTTC	CASSLAGTENYGYTF
few	TRBV15	.	TRBJ2-5	TGTGCCACCCGGTCGTGGGGGCGGGAAGAGACCCAGTACTTC	CATRSWGREETQYF
many	TRBV7-2	.	TRBJ1-1	TGTGCCAGCAGCACCCAACAGGGCACTGAAGCTTTCTTT	CASSTQQGTEAFF
many	TRBV4-1	TRBD1	TRBJ1-6	TGCGCCAGCAGCCCCGGACAGGGAATCGTACCCCTCCACTTT	CASSPGQGIVPLHF
.	TRBV19	TRBD1	TRBJ1-3	TGTGCCAGTAGGGGGACAGGGACTGGAAACACCATATATTTT	CASRGTGTGNTIYF
many	TRBV6-1	TRBD1	TRBJ2-1	TGTGCCAGCGCGGCGCCCCGGGACAGGGTGGGCAATGAGCAGTTCTTC	CASAAPRDRVGNEQFF
many	TRBV11-2	TRBD2	TRBJ2-3	TGTGCCAGCAGACCCCCGGGGGGAGATACGCAGTATTTT	CASRPPGGDTQYF
many	TRBV12-3/TRBV12-4	TRBD1	TRBJ1-3	TGTGCCAGCAGTTTAAGACAGGGAAAGAACACCATATATTTT	CASSLRQGKNTIYF
many	TRBV7-3	.	TRBJ2-3	TGTGCCAGCAGCTCCGGGAGCGGAAACTCAGATACGCAGTATTTT	CASSSGSGNSDTQYF
few	TRBV28	TRBD2	TRBJ2-1	TGTGCCAGCAGTTTATCCGGGACTAGCGGGAGGGCGCAGTTCTTC	CASSLSGTSGRAQFF
.	TRBV7-3	TRBD2	TRBJ2-6	TGTGCCAGCAAGATGGGCGGGAGGGTAATTTCTGGGGCCAACGTCCTGACTTTC	CASKMGGRVISGANVLTF
many	TRBV5-4	TRBD1	TRBJ1-3	TGTGCCAGGACAGGGTATTTAAACACCATATATTTT	CARTGYLNTIYF
few	TRBV14	.	TRBJ1-2	TGTGCCAGCAGCCAAGCCGGGACGTATGTCTACACCTTC	CASSQAGTYVYTF
many	TRBV5-4	.	TRBJ2-5	TGTGCCACCCGGGCTAGGCTCCAAGAGACCCAGTACTTC	CATRARLQETQYF
many	TRBV12-3/TRBV12-4	TRBD2	TRBJ2-3	TGTGCCAGCAGTCGGGGGGTTCCCACAGATACGCAGTATTTT	CASSRGVPTDTQYF
many	TRBV7-2	.	TRBJ1-3	TGTGCCAGCAGCTTAGGGGCAGGCTCTGGAAACACCATATATTTT	CASSLGAGSGNTIYF
many	TRBV7-9	TRBD1	TRBJ1-2	TGTGCCAGCAGCTTCAGAACGGGACAGCGGGACTATGGCTACACCTTC	CASSFRTGQRDYGYTF
many	TRBV12-3/TRBV12-4	.	TRBJ2-7	TGTGCCAGCAGCTATGAGAGGGGCTCCTACGAGCAGTACTTC	CASSYERGSYEQYF
.	TRBV27	.	TRBJ2-5	TGTGCCAGCAGCCGGGACGGAGTTCAAGAGACCCAGTACTTC	CASSRDGVQETQYF
.	TRBV11-2	TRBD2	TRBJ2-3	TGTGCCAGCAGCATGTGGACTAGAGCCACAGATACGCAGTATTTT	CASSMWTRATDTQYF
.	TRBV6-2/TRBV6-3	TRBD2	TRBJ2-7	TGTGCCAGCAGGCAGCGGCTAGCGGGACTGTACGAGCAGTACTTC	CASRQRLAGLYEQYF
many	TRBV6-5	.	TRBJ1-1	TGTGCCAGCAGTACCACGGGAGCTGGCACTGAAGCTTTCTTT	CASSTTGAGTEAFF
.	TRBV30	.	TRBJ2-1	TGTGCCTGGGTGGGCTACAATGAGCAGTTCTTC	CAWVGYNEQFF
many	TRBV7-8	.	TRBJ1-1	TGTGCCAGCAGCCTTGCGGGGATGAACACTGAAGCTTTCTTT	CASSLAGMNTEAFF
many	TRBV6-1	TRBD2	TRBJ2-1	TGTGCCAGCAGTGTTCGGACTAGCGGGAGTCCGGTCAATGAGCAGTTCTTC	CASSVRTSGSPVNEQFF
.	TRBV19	TRBD2	TRBJ2-3	TGTGCCAGTAGTATCCCATCGACTAGCGGTACTAGCACAGATACGCAGTATTTT	CASSIPSTSGTSTDTQYF
.	TRBV6-6	.	TRBJ1-1	TGTGCCAGCAGTCACGGGGAGAGAGACACTGAAGCTTTCTTT	CASSHGERDTEAFF
few	TRBV28	.	TRBJ1-5	TGTGCCAGCAGTCCCCGGGCCCAGCCCCAGCATTTT	CASSPRAQPQHF
many	TRBV7-2	.	TRBJ1-2	TGTGCCAGCAGCTCGGCGGCTGTTGAGGGCTACACCTTC	CASSSAAVEGYTF
few	TRBV7-9	.	TRBJ2-3	TGTGCCAGCAGCTTATGGTCCAGCACAGATACGCAGTATTTT	CASSLWSSTDTQYF
.	TRBV20-1	.	TRBJ1-3	TGCAGTGCTAGAGATCGGAGGTTAGAAACAACAGGCTCCGAACCCATATATTTT	CSARDRRLETTGSEPIYF
once	TRBV29-1	.	TRBJ2-6	TGCAGCGTTGAAGGGGTGGGGGCGGGGGCCAACGTCCTGACTTTC	CSVEGVGAGANVLTF
many	TRBV4-1	.	TRBJ2-3	TGCGCCAGCAAACTTTTTCACCATAGCACAGATACGCAGTATTTT	CASKLFHHSTDTQYF
many	TRBV6-1	.	TRBJ2-5	TGTGCCAGTCAACAGGGATCAGAGACCCAGTACTTC	CASQQGSETQYF
many	TRBV7-2	.	TRBJ1-2	TGTGCCAGCAGCCCAGGGGCGGGGAAACTTAACTATGGCTACACCTTC	CASSPGAGKLNYGYTF
many	TRBV20-1	TRBD1	TRBJ1-2	TGCAGTGCTAGAGATCACAGGGGGCGCTATGGCTACACCTTC	CSARDHRGRYGYTF
medium-sized	TRBV29-1	.	TRBJ2-1	TGCAGCGTTGAAGAGTACAATGAGCAGTTCTTC	CSVEEYNEQFF
many	TRBV15	.	TRBJ2-3	TGTGCCACCAGCAGAGAATACGGACCCAGCACAGATACGCAGTATTTT	CATSREYGPSTDTQYF
.	TRBV18	.	TRBJ1-1	TGTGCCAGCTCACTCCACGGTGGCGCTGAAGCTTTCTTT	CASSLHGGAEAFF
few	TRBV29-1	.	TRBJ1-1	TGCAGCGTCAGACAGACAAACACTGAAGCTTTCTTT	CSVRQTNTEAFF
.	TRBV29-1	TRBD2	TRBJ2-1	TGCAGCGTTAAGGGGACTAGCGTCTACAATGAGCAGTTCTTC	CSVKGTSVYNEQFF
many	TRBV3-1	.	TRBJ2-1	TGTGCCAGCAGCCAAGGGAGGAGGAATGAGCAGTTCTTC	CASSQGRRNEQFF
.	TRBV6-8	.	TRBJ2-1	TGTGCCAGCAGTGAATTAGCGGAGTTGAAGTTCTTC	CASSELAELKFF
many	TRBV7-2	TRBD2	TRBJ2-1	TGTGCCAGCAGCCAGGGACTAGCGGGAGTACATGAGCAGTTCTTC	CASSQGLAGVHEQFF
.	TRBV29-1	TRBD2	TRBJ2-1	TGCAGCGTTGAAGAAGCCGGGACTAGCGGGAGGTATGAGCAGTTCTTC	CSVEEAGTSGRYEQFF
.	TRBV14	TRBD2	TRBJ2-1	TGTGCCAGCGGTATAGCGGGACCCAGGAACAATGAGCAGTTCTTC	CASGIAGPRNNEQFF
many	TRBV7-2	TRBD1	TRBJ1-5	TGTGCCAGCAGCTTACAGGGGGCAAGCAATCAGCCCCAGCATTTT	CASSLQGASNQPQHF
.	TRBV29-1	.	TRBJ2-1	TGCAGCGTTGGAGTGGGGGCCGCTAGCAGTGAGCAGTTCTTC	CSVGVGAASSEQFF
many	TRBV7-2	.	TRBJ1-5	TGTGCCAGCAGCTTAGAGTATCGTCAGCCCCAGCATTTT	CASSLEYRQPQHF
.	TRBV20-1	TRBD1	TRBJ1-1	TGCAGTGCTAGAACTGGGACAGAGGGGGTGAACACTGAAGCTTTCTTT	CSARTGTEGVNTEAFF
many	TRBV7-6	.	TRBJ2-1	TGTGCCAGCAGCTTGACCCTTTGGTGGGCAGAGAATGAGCAGTTCTTC	CASSLTLWWAENEQFF
.	TRBV6-2/TRBV6-3	TRBD1	TRBJ1-2	TGTGCCAGCAGATCTCCGGGACAGCAATATGGCTACACCTTC	CASRSPGQQYGYTF
.	TRBV20-1	.	TRBJ2-7	TGCAGTGCCCATGCGGGACCCTCCTACGAGCAGTACTTC	CSAHAGPSYEQYF